The 21 T cell receptor beta chains below were found in one sample sequenced in a study of beta chain features in type 1 diabetes. Expressed TCRB transcripts got sequenced, as all isolated RNA was reverse transcribed. Generated by immunoSEQ multiplex PCR, the TCRdb table keeps only in-frame clones and is missing some. The sample contains hundreds of thousands of clones, approximately 13% of which appear only once. The sequenced sample was naive CD4+ T cells from blood. The receptors derive from a young man in good health.

This clone was observed a handful of times. This rearrangement joins TRBV7-9 to TRBJ2-3; D is uncertain. Germline CDR1 is SEHNR and CDR2 is FQNEAQ (reference sequence). The CDR3 spans 14 residues. Trimming shortened V by 5 bases and J by 0 bases, and 9 bases separated the two germline ends. For the CDR3, the DNA is TGTGCCAGCAGCCCACTGGGGAGCACAGATACGCAGTATTTT. Its protein is CASSPLGSTDTQYF.

The chain links TRBV5-1 to TRBJ2-5; 8 bases are shared with TRBD2. The CDR3 is 14 amino acids. The V segment lost 4 bases and the J segment 5 bases; nucleotides outside the gene matches: 7. The germline V gene encodes CDR1 SGHRS and CDR2 YFSETQ. CDR3 nucleotides: TGCGCCAGCAGCCCCGGGACTAGTAGGGAGACCCAGTACTTC. Translation gives CASSPGTSRETQYF.

CDR3: CASSQDLETLAKNIQYF. The CDR3 region has the DNA TGCGCCAGCAGCCAAGATCTCGAAACCCTAGCCAAAAACATTCAGTACTTC. The chain is built from TRBV4-3 and TRBJ2-4; no clear D. The germline V gene has CDR1 LGHNA and CDR2 YSLEER. Trimming stripped 0 bases from V and 0 bases from J, with 12 bases between. The CDR3 sequence is 17 residues long.

Here the CDR3 reads CASRWGGRSYNEQFF. The CDR3 DNA is TGTGCCAGCCGGTGGGGCGGGAGAAGCTACAATGAGCAGTTCTTC. V is TRBV19 and J is TRBJ2-1, with 7 bases that match TRBD2. V was pared by 9 bases and J by 3 bases, with 11 bases of the junction left unmatched. This CDR3 comprises 15 residues. The germline V gene has CDR1 LNHDA and CDR2 SQIVND (reference sequence). Looking up the rest from reference TRBV19 and TRBJ2-1 gives the full variable domain: DGGITQSPKYLFRKEGQNVTLSCEQNLNHDAMYWYRQDPGQGLRLIYYSQIVNDFQKGDIAEGYSVSREKKESFPLTVTSAQKNPTAFYLCASRWGGRSYNEQFFGPGTRLTVL.

The sample holds many counts of this clone. The chain uses TRBV5-1 and TRBJ2-1; possibly TRBD2 for D (6 bases). Germline CDR1 reads SGHRS; CDR2 reads YFSETQ. The V end was cut by 3 bases, the J end by 6 bases, with 19 bases between. This CDR3 comprises 16 residues. The CDR3 region is CASSSETSSSFNEQFF. The DNA for the CDR3 is TGCGCCAGCAGCTCGGAAACTAGCAGCTCATTCAATGAGCAGTTCTTC.

The chain carries TRBV30 and TRBJ1-2; maybe TRBD1 (5 bases). CDR1 and CDR2 from the germline V gene are GTSNPN and SVGIG (reference sequence). The CDR3 consists of 13 residues. The V end lost 2 bases, the J end lost 4 bases, and 11 bases lay between the germline ends. CDR3 DNA: TGTGCCTGGAGTCCCGACAGAATCTATGGCTACACCTTC. Its translation is CAWSPDRIYGYTF.

V is TRBV7-9 and J is TRBJ2-6, with 9 bases matching TRBD1. The CDR3 is made up of 17 amino acids. Trimming removed 4 bases from V and 2 bases from J; junction bases left unmatched: 6. Germline V gene sequence: CDR1 SEHNR, CDR2 FQNEAQ (reference sequence). This chain's CDR3 is CASSSGQGMAGANVLTF. The DNA of the CDR3 is TGTGCCAGCAGCTCCGGACAGGGGATGGCTGGGGCCAACGTCCTGACTTTC.

This sequence joins TRBV7-9 and TRBJ2-2, with D unresolved. Germline V gene lookup returns CDR1 SEHNR and CDR2 FQNEAQ (reference sequence). This CDR3 spans 12 amino acids. Trimming stripped 5 bases from V and 4 bases from J, with 5 bases between. The CDR3 here is CASSVSTGELFF. The CDR3 DNA reads TGTGCCAGCAGCGTCTCCACCGGGGAGCTGTTTTTT. The full variable domain, rest sourced from reference TRBV7-9 and TRBJ2-2, is DTGVSQNPRHKITKRGQNVTFRCDPISEHNRLYWYRQTLGQGPEFLTYFQNEAQLEKSRLLSDRFSAERPKGSFSTLEIQRTEQGDSAMYLCASSVSTGELFFGEGSRLTVL.

This clone was seen only a few times. This chain uses TRBV30 with TRBJ2-6; 7 nucleotides line up with TRBD1. V dropped 4 bases and J dropped 0; count of bases not matched to a gene: 9. The CDR3 runs 17 residues. The germline gives CDR1 GTSNPN, CDR2 SVGIG (reference sequence). The CDR3 region is CAWKTGFLSSGANVLTF. The CDR3 nucleotides read TGTGCCTGGAAGACAGGGTTCCTATCCTCTGGGGCCAACGTCCTGACTTTC.

The V and J genes are TRBV6-6 and TRBJ2-7; D not certain. V gave up 2 bases and J gave up 5 bases, with 7 bases separating them. This CDR3 has 12 amino acids. Looked up from germline, CDR1 is MNHNY and CDR2 is SVGAGI (reference sequence). The CDR3 nucleotides read TGTGCCAGCAGTTACGGTGGCCACGAGCAGTACGTC. This gives the protein CASSYGGHEQYV.

This chain joins TRBV9 and TRBJ2-5; D is possibly TRBD1 or TRBD2 (5 bases each). CDR1 and CDR2 from the germline V gene are SGDLS and YYNGEE. This CDR3 is built from 15 residues. Between the trimmed V and J ends, which lost 0 bases and 5 bases, there was a span of 14 bases. CDR3: CASSVGPVGRETQYF. The CDR3, as DNA: TGTGCCAGCAGCGTAGGCCCAGTGGGACGGGAGACCCAGTACTTC.

This clone was counted between two and nine times. This chain joins TRBV2 and TRBJ2-5; no clear D gene. This CDR3 is 13 amino acids long. V lost 6 bases, J lost 5 bases, and 13 bases lay in between. Germline assignment: CDR1 SNHLY and CDR2 FYNNEI. CDR3 DNA sequence: TGTGCCAGCAGCTGGTTTGGTTGGGAGACCCAGTACTTC. Amino acid sequence: CASSWFGWETQYF.

The chain is built from TRBV7-2 and TRBJ2-1; TRBD2 agrees at 7 bases. Germline-derived CDR1 and CDR2 are SGHTA and FQGNSA. The CDR3 runs to 14 residues. The trim removed 6 bases at V and 10 bases at J, leaving 12 bases unmatched. The CDR3 sequence: CASRPTAGRPEQFF. The CDR3 coding sequence is TGTGCCAGCAGGCCTACAGCGGGGCGACCGGAGCAGTTCTTC.

The chain links TRBV6-5 to TRBJ2-5; D is possibly TRBD2 (5 bases). Trimming removed 4 bases at V and 5 bases at J, with 14 bases between. The CDR3 spans 14 residues. Germline V gives CDR1 MNHEY, CDR2 SVGAGI. CDR3 loop: CASSFYSGSETQYF. The CDR3 bases are TGTGCCAGCAGTTTCTACTCGGGGTCCGAGACCCAGTACTTC.

The chain has TRBV29-1 and TRBJ2-7; unclear D gene. The length of the CDR3 is 16 residues. In germline, CDR1 is SQVTM, CDR2 ANQGSEA. The CDR3 protein is CSVEDTPWRRREETTV. The CDR3 coding sequence is TGCAGCGTTGAAGATACCCCTTGGCGTAGAAGGGAAGAGACAACAGTC.

Regarding this clone: Other DNA sequences within the sample encode an identical CDR3. The V call is TRBV30, the J call TRBJ2-2; TRBD2 matches 10 bases. The CDR3 sequence is 15 residues long. The V and J ends lost 3 bases and 7 bases, in that order; junction bases with no gene match: 8. The V gene's germline CDR1 is GTSNPN and CDR2 SVGIG (reference sequence). Written as DNA, the CDR3 is TGTGCCTGGAGCGAGGAACTAGCGGGGTTCGGGGAGCTGTTTTTT. This translates into CAWSEELAGFGELFF.

The chain links TRBV7-2 to TRBJ1-5; no reliable D call. V was trimmed by 4 bases and J by 7 bases, leaving 11 bases between them. The germline V gene has CDR1 SGHTA and CDR2 FQGNSA. CDR3 length: 13 amino acids. The CDR3 DNA is TGTGCCAGCAGCTATCCGGGGAACCAGCCCCAGCATTTT. This codes for CASSYPGNQPQHF.

The V call is TRBV7-6, the J call TRBJ2-1; D tentatively reads TRBD1 or TRBD2 (5 bases each). The CDR3 extends over 14 amino acids. Germline V gives CDR1 SGHVS, CDR2 FNYEAQ. Trimming removed 1 base at V and 8 bases at J, with 12 bases between. The DNA for the CDR3 is TGTGCCAGCAGCTTAGGCTCCCAGGGAGATGAGCAGTTCTTC. Encoded protein: CASSLGSQGDEQFF. The full variable domain, rest sourced from reference TRBV7-6 and TRBJ2-1, is GAGVSQSPRYKVTKRGQDVALRCDPISGHVSLYWYRQALGQGPEFLTYFNYEAQQDKSGLPNDRFSAERPEGSISTLTIQRTEQRDSAMYRCASSLGSQGDEQFFGPGTRLTVL.

This clone has only a few counts. V gene TRBV4-1 combines with J gene TRBJ2-5; D uncertain. CDR1 and CDR2 from the germline V gene are MGHRA and YSYEKL. Between the trimmed V and J ends, which lost 4 bases and 4 bases, there was a span of 4 bases. This CDR3 is 11 amino acids long. The CDR3 is CASSLGETQYF. CDR3 nucleotides: TGCGCCAGCAGCCTTGGAGAGACCCAGTACTTC.

The chain recombines TRBV5-1 with TRBJ2-4; possible D gene TRBD1, 5 bases. Germline V CDR1 and CDR2: SGHRS, YFSETQ. V dropped 4 bases and J dropped 0 bases, with 20 bases sitting between them. This CDR3 is 18 amino acids long. In DNA, the CDR3 is TGCGCCAGCAGCCGGACAACGACAGCCAGCTTAGCCAAAAACATTCAGTACTTC. Protein: CASSRTTTASLAKNIQYF.

This clone showed up just a few times. V usage is TRBV7-9 and J usage is TRBJ2-3, with D perhaps matching TRBD1 or TRBD2 (5 bases each). Trimming stripped 4 bases from V and 3 bases from J, with 17 bases between. This CDR3 region has 16 residues. From germline, CDR1 is SEHNR and CDR2 FQNEAQ (reference sequence). The CDR3 is CASSWGYRGQTDTQYF. The CDR3 region has the DNA TGTGCCAGCAGCTGGGGGTATCGGGGTCAGACAGATACGCAGTATTTT.